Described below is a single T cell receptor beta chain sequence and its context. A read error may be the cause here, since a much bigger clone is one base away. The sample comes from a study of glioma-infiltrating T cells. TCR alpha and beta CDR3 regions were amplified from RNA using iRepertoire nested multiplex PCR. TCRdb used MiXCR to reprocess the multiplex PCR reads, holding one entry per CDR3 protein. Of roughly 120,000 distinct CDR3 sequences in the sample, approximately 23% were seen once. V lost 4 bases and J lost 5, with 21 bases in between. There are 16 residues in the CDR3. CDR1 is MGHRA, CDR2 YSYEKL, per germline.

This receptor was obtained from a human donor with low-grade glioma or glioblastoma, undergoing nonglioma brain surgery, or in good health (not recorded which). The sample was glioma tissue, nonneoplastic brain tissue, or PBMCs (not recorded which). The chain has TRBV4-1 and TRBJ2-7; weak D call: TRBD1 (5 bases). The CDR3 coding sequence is TGCGCCAGCAGCCCTTTCCCACAGGTGGCGAGTAACGAGCAGTACTTC. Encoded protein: CASSPFPQVASNEQYF.